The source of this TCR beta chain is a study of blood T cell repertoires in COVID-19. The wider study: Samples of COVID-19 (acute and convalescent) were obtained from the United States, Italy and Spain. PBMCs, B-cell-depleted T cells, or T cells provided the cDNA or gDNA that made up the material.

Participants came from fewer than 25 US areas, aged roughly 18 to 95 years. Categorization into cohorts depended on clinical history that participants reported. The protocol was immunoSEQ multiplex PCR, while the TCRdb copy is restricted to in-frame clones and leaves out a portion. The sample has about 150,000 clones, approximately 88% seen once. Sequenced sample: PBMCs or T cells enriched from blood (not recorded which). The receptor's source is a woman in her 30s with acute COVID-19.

CDR3 DNA: TGTGCCAGCAGTTTAAGGCAGGAACGTCAGCCCCAGCATTTT. This translates into CASSLRQERQPQHF. This chain uses TRBV28 with TRBJ1-5; unclear D gene. This CDR3 has 14 residues. Germline V lookup: CDR1 MDHEN, CDR2 SYDVKM. With 2 bases removed from V and 6 bases from J, the gap between germline ends came to 11 bases.